These T cell receptor beta chains were read from a single sample in a study of blood T cells in healthy people across ages. Via MiXCR, TCRdb re-called the 5' RACE reads, giving one row per CDR3 protein. The sample lists about 640,000 distinct CDR3 sequences, approximately 59% occurring once. The sample taken for sequencing was blood. The receptors shown here come from a man aged 60 to 75 in good health. Each CDR3 is given with its conserved first and last residue. Fields, in order: CDR3 protein, CDR3 DNA, clone size, J gene, D gene, V gene. The D gene is left open where the match is weak. Part of the rows lack a size; the others show once, few, many or a class for expanded clones.

cdr3_aa: CASSEGLVAETQYF
cdr3_nt: TGTGCCAGCAGTGAAGGGCTGGTGGCAGAGACCCAGTACTTC
clone_size: few
j_call: TRBJ2-5
d_call: NA
v_call: TRBV2

cdr3_aa: CASRGPVGTQYF
cdr3_nt: TGTGCCAGCAGGGGCCCTGTCGGGACCCAGTACTTC
clone_size: NA
j_call: TRBJ2-5
d_call: NA
v_call: TRBV12-3/TRBV12-4

cdr3_aa: CASSGGSSYNSPLHF
cdr3_nt: TGTGCCAGCAGTGGGGGGAGCTCCTATAATTCACCCCTCCACTTT
clone_size: NA
j_call: TRBJ1-6
d_call: NA
v_call: TRBV28

cdr3_aa: CSAQTGGNGYTF
cdr3_nt: TGCAGTGCGCAGACAGGGGGCAATGGCTACACCTTC
clone_size: NA
j_call: TRBJ1-2
d_call: TRBD1
v_call: TRBV20-1

cdr3_aa: CASSGTGRSYNSPLHF
cdr3_nt: TGTGCCAGCAGCGGGACAGGGAGGTCCTATAATTCACCCCTCCACTTT
clone_size: once
j_call: TRBJ1-6
d_call: TRBD1
v_call: TRBV6-6

cdr3_aa: CASTPGRTYGYTF
cdr3_nt: TGTGCCAGCACCCCGGGACGGACCTATGGCTACACCTTC
clone_size: NA
j_call: TRBJ1-2
d_call: NA
v_call: TRBV7-9

cdr3_aa: CSAIHLGREQGYTF
cdr3_nt: TGCAGTGCTATCCATCTAGGCAGGGAACAAGGCTACACCTTC
clone_size: NA
j_call: TRBJ1-2
d_call: NA
v_call: TRBV20-1

cdr3_aa: CASSLEGLAHNEQFF
cdr3_nt: TGCGCCAGCAGCTTGGAGGGACTAGCCCACAATGAGCAGTTCTTC
clone_size: NA
j_call: TRBJ2-1
d_call: TRBD2
v_call: TRBV5-1

cdr3_aa: CASSLVGVFRYTF
cdr3_nt: TGTGCCAGCAGCTTAGTGGGTGTCTTTCGCTACACCTTC
clone_size: once
j_call: TRBJ1-2
d_call: NA
v_call: TRBV11-2

cdr3_aa: CASSSRQGRQETQYF
cdr3_nt: TGTGCCAGCAGCTCCCGACAGGGCCGCCAAGAGACCCAGTACTTC
clone_size: few
j_call: TRBJ2-5
d_call: TRBD1
v_call: TRBV7-2

cdr3_aa: CASSIATRSTGGANVLTF
cdr3_nt: TGTGCCAGTAGTATAGCGACTAGGTCGACTGGAGGGGCCAACGTCCTGACTTTC
clone_size: NA
j_call: TRBJ2-6
d_call: NA
v_call: TRBV19

cdr3_aa: CASSLALAGIAYNEQFF
cdr3_nt: TGCGCCAGCAGCTTGGCCCTAGCGGGGATTGCCTACAATGAGCAGTTCTTC
clone_size: once
j_call: TRBJ2-1
d_call: TRBD2
v_call: TRBV5-1

cdr3_aa: CSVVSTVGEQYF
cdr3_nt: TGCAGCGTTGTGTCGACAGTTGGTGAGCAGTACTTC
clone_size: NA
j_call: TRBJ2-5
d_call: NA
v_call: TRBV29-1

cdr3_aa: CAGDRDFYEQFF
cdr3_nt: TGTGCCGGGGACAGGGACTTCTATGAGCAGTTCTTC
clone_size: few
j_call: TRBJ2-1
d_call: TRBD1
v_call: TRBV12-3/TRBV12-4

cdr3_aa: CASSQGLSSYNSPLHF
cdr3_nt: TGTGCCAGCAGCCAAGGATTGAGCTCCTATAATTCACCCCTCCACTTT
clone_size: NA
j_call: TRBJ1-6
d_call: NA
v_call: TRBV4-2

cdr3_aa: CASSALFSYNEQFF
cdr3_nt: TGTGCCAGCAGCGCTCTCTTCTCCTACAATGAGCAGTTCTTC
clone_size: NA
j_call: TRBJ2-1
d_call: NA
v_call: TRBV14

cdr3_aa: CSAREEYGYTF
cdr3_nt: TGCAGTGCTAGAGAGGAATATGGCTACACCTTC
clone_size: many
j_call: TRBJ1-2
d_call: NA
v_call: TRBV20-1

cdr3_aa: CASSAGLAGAEQFF
cdr3_nt: TGTGCCAGCAGCGCGGGACTAGCGGGGGCTGAGCAGTTCTTC
clone_size: NA
j_call: TRBJ2-1
d_call: TRBD2
v_call: TRBV7-2

cdr3_aa: CASSQDPQGLAGFLGNEQFF
cdr3_nt: TGTGCCAGCAGCCAAGATCCCCAGGGACTAGCGGGATTTTTGGGGAATGAGCAGTTCTTC
clone_size: NA
j_call: TRBJ2-1
d_call: TRBD2
v_call: TRBV4-2

cdr3_aa: CASSLRSGGPIIISYNKQFF
cdr3_nt: TGTGCCAGCAGTTTGAGGAGCGGGGGTCCTATCATTATCTCCTACAATAAGCAGTTCTTC
clone_size: NA
j_call: TRBJ2-1
d_call: TRBD2
v_call: TRBV27

cdr3_aa: CASSLGVATHNEQFF
cdr3_nt: TGTGCCAGCAGCTTAGGGGTGGCCACCCACAATGAGCAGTTCTTC
clone_size: NA
j_call: TRBJ2-1
d_call: NA
v_call: TRBV11-2

cdr3_aa: CSARKLAGGSSSYNEQYF
cdr3_nt: TGCAGTGCTAGAAAGCTAGCGGGAGGGTCAAGCTCCTACAATGAGCAGTACTTC
clone_size: NA
j_call: TRBJ2-7
d_call: TRBD2
v_call: TRBV20-1

cdr3_aa: CSARAGGNNQPQHF
cdr3_nt: TGCAGTGCGCGCGCGGGAGGGAACAATCAGCCCCAGCATTTT
clone_size: NA
j_call: TRBJ1-5
d_call: NA
v_call: TRBV20-1

cdr3_aa: CASSLGADLNTGELFF
cdr3_nt: TGTGCCAGCAGCTTAGGGGCCGACTTGAACACCGGGGAGCTGTTTTTT
clone_size: NA
j_call: TRBJ2-2
d_call: NA
v_call: TRBV7-8

cdr3_aa: CSARGPGGLGEKLFF
cdr3_nt: TGCAGTGCTAGAGGGCCAGGGGGACTTGGTGAAAAACTGTTTTTT
clone_size: many
j_call: TRBJ1-4
d_call: TRBD1
v_call: TRBV20-1

cdr3_aa: CASSQNRDRDTQYF
cdr3_nt: TGCGCCAGCAGCCAGAACCGGGACAGGGATACGCAGTATTTT
clone_size: NA
j_call: TRBJ2-3
d_call: TRBD1
v_call: TRBV4-1

cdr3_aa: CASSLAVQDTEAFF
cdr3_nt: TGTGCCAGCAGCCTGGCGGTTCAGGACACTGAAGCTTTCTTT
clone_size: NA
j_call: TRBJ1-1
d_call: NA
v_call: TRBV6-6

cdr3_aa: CSADRGRGGYTF
cdr3_nt: TGCAGTGCAGACAGGGGGCGCGGTGGCTACACCTTC
clone_size: few
j_call: TRBJ1-2
d_call: TRBD1
v_call: TRBV20-1

cdr3_aa: CASKEANSYEQYF
cdr3_nt: TGTGCCAGCAAGGAGGCCAATTCCTACGAGCAGTACTTC
clone_size: NA
j_call: TRBJ2-7
d_call: NA
v_call: TRBV3-1

cdr3_aa: CASSEVAFGQYF
cdr3_nt: TGTGCCAGCAGTGAAGTAGCTTTTGGGCAGTACTTC
clone_size: once
j_call: TRBJ2-5
d_call: NA
v_call: TRBV6-1

cdr3_aa: CASSSLLGGRPTKETQYF
cdr3_nt: TGTGCCAGCAGTTCCCTCCTAGGGGGAAGACCTACTAAAGAGACCCAGTACTTC
clone_size: NA
j_call: TRBJ2-5
d_call: NA
v_call: TRBV12-3/TRBV12-4

cdr3_aa: CASSQVSRTDTQYF
cdr3_nt: TGTGCCAGCAGCCAAGTTAGCCGGACAGATACGCAGTATTTT
clone_size: NA
j_call: TRBJ2-3
d_call: NA
v_call: TRBV4-2

cdr3_aa: CASSGRGRNSYNEQYF
cdr3_nt: TGTGCCAGCAGTGGGAGGGGGCGAAACTCCTACAATGAGCAGTACTTC
clone_size: once
j_call: TRBJ2-7
d_call: NA
v_call: TRBV6-7

cdr3_aa: CSASYGVAGGSTDTQYF
cdr3_nt: TGCAGTGCTAGTTATGGCGTCGCGGGTGGAAGCACAGATACGCAGTATTTT
clone_size: many
j_call: TRBJ2-3
d_call: NA
v_call: TRBV20-1

cdr3_aa: CASSLEPGNQPQHF
cdr3_nt: TGCGCCAGCAGCTTGGAACCCGGCAATCAGCCCCAGCATTTT
clone_size: NA
j_call: TRBJ1-5
d_call: NA
v_call: TRBV5-1